The T cell receptor (beta chain) described here comes from a study of cytomegalovirus exposure and HLA in healthy donors. Germline V lookup: CDR1 SGHTA, CDR2 FQGNSA. V was clipped by 2 bases and J by 4 bases; unmatched bases: 8. The CDR3 contains 16 residues. The PCR was carried out with 60 Vbeta primers and 13 Jbeta primers. Method: immunoSEQ multiplex PCR; TCRdb's copy keeps in-frame clones and lacks some. The table shows 150,000 to 200,000 clones, with 80% occurring only once. J is TRBJ1-1 and V is TRBV7-2, with 9 bases fitting TRBD1. The clonotype was recovered from a man aged 25 to 40 in good health and CMV-seropositive. The sample comprised PBMCs. The CDR3 here is CASSLYYRGLGTEAFF. CDR3 nucleotide sequence: TGTGCCAGCAGCTTATACTACAGGGGGCTAGGCACTGAAGCTTTCTTT.